The clone carrying this TCR beta chain was seen only a few times. Its matching antigen is unknown. cDNA carried unique molecular identifiers, and a universal primer site was added by template switching. MiXCR was run by TCRdb on the 5' RACE reads, yielding one entry per CDR3 protein. The sample lists 300,000 to 400,000 distinct CDR3 sequences, roughly an eighth occurring once. This CDR3 region has 12 residues. CDR1 WSHSY and CDR2 SAAADI come from the germline V gene. The V and J ends lost 8 bases and 3 bases respectively, with 11 bases between them. The entry originates in a study of identical twins. Study findings and constraints: Memory repertoires showed no such pattern, whereas abundant cord blood beta clonotypes carried fewer insertions. Where out-of-frame alpha sequences were twin-shared, they showed excess low generation probability.

These data are also associated with another study on yellow fever vaccine responses in identical twins.

Sequencing was done on a sample of CD8+ T cells sorted from blood. V is TRBV10-2 and J is TRBJ2-7; the D is unclear. The origin of this receptor is a woman younger than 30 in good health. The CDR3 bases are TGCGCCAGCGTTGGTTTAGGCTACGAGCAGTACTTC. This encodes CASVGLGYEQYF.